The rows below give T cell receptor beta chains drawn from one sample of a study of shared clonotypes between healthy human individuals. The table came from immunoSEQ multiplex PCR; TCRdb's copy has only in-frame clones and leaves some out. The sample yields over a million clones, 60% to 80% seen once. Sample: memory CD4+ T cells sorted from blood. Receptor source: a man younger than 30 in good health. Each CDR3 is given with its conserved first and last residue. The D gene is left open where the match is weak. Where a row states a size, it is once, few, many or the class of an expanded clone; other rows omit it.

V: TRBV15
D: -
size: -
J: TRBJ2-3
CDR3: CATSREGKDRTDTQYF
DNA: TGTGCCACCAGCAGAGAAGGGAAGGACCGCACAGATACGCAGTATTTT

V: TRBV9
D: TRBD1
size: -
J: TRBJ1-5
CDR3: CASSVTGGGQPQHF
DNA: TGTGCCAGCAGCGTGACAGGGGGCGGGCAGCCCCAGCATTTT

V: TRBV6-5
D: -
size: few
J: TRBJ1-6
CDR3: CASSGQLNNSPLHF
DNA: TGTGCCAGCAGCGGACAGCTTAATAATTCACCCCTCCACTTT

V: TRBV10-3
D: -
size: few
J: TRBJ2-5
CDR3: CAISGVLQETQYF
DNA: TGTGCCATCAGTGGGGTTCTTCAAGAGACCCAGTACTTC

V: TRBV7-9
D: -
size: -
J: TRBJ1-3
CDR3: CAGGTYSGNTIYF
DNA: TGTGCCGGAGGTACTTACTCTGGAAACACCATATATTTT

V: TRBV7-9
D: TRBD1
size: -
J: TRBJ2-7
CDR3: CASSSGQGAAYEQYF
DNA: TGTGCCAGCAGCTCGGGACAGGGGGCCGCCTACGAGCAGTACTTC

V: TRBV6-5
D: -
size: many
J: TRBJ2-2
CDR3: CASSWRSPHTGELFF
DNA: TGTGCCAGCAGTTGGCGCAGTCCCCACACCGGGGAGCTGTTTTTT

V: TRBV28
D: -
size: -
J: TRBJ1-1
CDR3: CASMGVRAEAFF
DNA: TGTGCCAGCATGGGGGTTCGCGCTGAAGCTTTCTTT

V: TRBV7-9
D: -
size: -
J: TRBJ2-1
CDR3: CASSSGTSKQFF
DNA: TGTGCCAGCAGCTCGGGGACTTCAAAGCAGTTCTTC

V: TRBV5-6
D: TRBD1
size: -
J: TRBJ2-7
CDR3: CASSLQGAYHEQYF
DNA: TGTGCCAGCAGCTTACAGGGGGCGTATCACGAGCAGTACTTC

V: TRBV7-2
D: -
size: -
J: TRBJ1-5
CDR3: CASSLGPLLPQHF
DNA: TGTGCCAGCAGCTTAGGTCCTCTTTTGCCCCAGCATTTT

V: TRBV19
D: -
size: -
J: TRBJ1-6
CDR3: CASSIGRSSYNSPLHF
DNA: TGTGCCAGTAGTATCGGGCGAAGCTCCTATAATTCACCCCTCCACTTT

V: TRBV27
D: -
size: -
J: TRBJ2-7
CDR3: CASSKGVGMGNEQYF
DNA: TGTGCCAGCAGCAAAGGGGTCGGGATGGGTAACGAGCAGTACTTC

V: TRBV6-1
D: -
size: once
J: TRBJ2-7
CDR3: CATPDRNSYEQYF
DNA: TGTGCCACGCCCGACAGGAATTCCTACGAGCAGTACTTC

V: TRBV10-3
D: -
size: -
J: TRBJ2-1
CDR3: CAISENRRVNNEQFF
DNA: TGTGCCATCAGTGAAAATAGGCGGGTTAACAATGAGCAGTTCTTC

V: TRBV9
D: TRBD1
size: -
J: TRBJ2-2
CDR3: CASSKRGQGANTGELFF
DNA: TGTGCCAGCAGCAAAAGGGGACAGGGGGCTAACACCGGGGAGCTGTTTTTT

V: TRBV6-1
D: TRBD1
size: -
J: TRBJ1-4
CDR3: CASSMDRASEKLFF
DNA: TGTGCCAGCAGTATGGACAGGGCTAGTGAAAAACTGTTTTTT

V: TRBV6-1
D: TRBD1
size: -
J: TRBJ1-2
CDR3: CASRDGTGVFIGYTF
DNA: TGTGCCAGCAGAGACGGGACAGGGGTTTTTATTGGCTACACCTTC

V: TRBV13
D: -
size: many
J: TRBJ1-1
CDR3: CASSLSDSPQSEAFF
DNA: TGTGCCAGCAGCTTATCTGACAGCCCGCAGTCTGAAGCTTTCTTT

V: TRBV5-1
D: -
size: -
J: TRBJ2-1
CDR3: CASSSAGLTLSDEQFF
DNA: TGCGCCAGCAGCTCGGCAGGACTAACCCTCTCGGATGAGCAGTTCTTC

V: TRBV29-1
D: -
size: -
J: TRBJ2-2
CDR3: CSGGNTGELFF
DNA: TGCAGCGGTGGTAACACCGGGGAGCTGTTTTTT

V: TRBV2
D: -
size: few
J: TRBJ2-7
CDR3: CASSRDPYEQYF
DNA: TGTGCCAGCAGCAGGGACCCCTACGAGCAGTACTTC

V: TRBV11-2
D: -
size: -
J: TRBJ2-2
CDR3: CASSLWTANTGELFF
DNA: TGTGCCAGCAGCCTCTGGACAGCGAACACCGGGGAGCTGTTTTTT

V: TRBV2
D: -
size: -
J: TRBJ2-2
CDR3: CASSSVSGATTGELFF
DNA: TGTGCCAGCAGTTCTGTTAGCGGCGCGACTACCGGGGAGCTGTTTTTT

V: TRBV10-2
D: -
size: few
J: TRBJ1-5
CDR3: CASSEVRGGNQPQHF
DNA: TGCGCCAGCAGTGAGGTCAGGGGCGGCAATCAGCCCCAGCATTTT

V: TRBV6-5
D: TRBD2
size: -
J: TRBJ2-1
CDR3: CASSLGLAAVKQFF
DNA: TGTGCCAGCAGCCTAGGACTAGCGGCGGTTAAGCAGTTCTTC

V: TRBV7-2
D: -
size: once
J: TRBJ2-7
CDR3: CASSLVKGDSYEQYF
DNA: TGTGCCAGCAGCTTAGTGAAGGGAGACTCCTACGAGCAGTACTTC

V: TRBV7-9
D: -
size: -
J: TRBJ1-6
CDR3: CASRDGSSYNSPLHF
DNA: TGTGCCAGCAGGGACGGGAGCTCCTATAATTCACCCCTCCACTTT

V: TRBV7-2
D: TRBD2
size: -
J: TRBJ2-3
CDR3: CASSRITSGQSTDTQYF
DNA: TGTGCCAGCAGCCGGATCACTAGCGGACAAAGCACAGATACGCAGTATTTT

V: TRBV27
D: -
size: -
J: TRBJ1-2
CDR3: CASSLSRKGPRGYGYTF
DNA: TGTGCCAGCAGTTTATCGAGGAAGGGGCCCCGGGGCTATGGCTACACCTTC

V: TRBV2
D: -
size: -
J: TRBJ2-5
CDR3: CASSEKGSFGETQYF
DNA: TGTGCCAGCAGTGAAAAGGGGAGTTTTGGAGAGACCCAGTACTTC

V: TRBV5-4
D: -
size: -
J: TRBJ1-2
CDR3: CASSLSQGNYGYTF
DNA: TGTGCCAGCAGCTTATCCCAGGGTAACTATGGCTACACCTTC

V: TRBV5-6
D: -
size: -
J: TRBJ2-5
CDR3: CASSPPRGPAETQYF
DNA: TGTGCCAGCAGCCCTCCTAGGGGCCCGGCGGAGACCCAGTACTTC

V: TRBV29-1
D: -
size: -
J: TRBJ2-5
CDR3: CSVGGEETQYF
DNA: TGCAGCGTGGGCGGAGAAGAGACCCAGTACTTC

V: TRBV28
D: -
size: few
J: TRBJ2-7
CDR3: CASSFFQGAYEQYF
DNA: TGTGCCAGCAGTTTTTTCCAGGGAGCCTACGAGCAGTACTTC

V: TRBV30
D: -
size: -
J: TRBJ1-6
CDR3: CAWSRGQALHF
DNA: TGTGCCTGGAGTCGGGGGCAGGCCCTCCACTTT

V: TRBV7-2
D: TRBD2
size: -
J: TRBJ2-1
CDR3: CASSPPSGGYNEQFF
DNA: TGTGCCAGCAGCCCTCCTAGCGGGGGGTACAATGAGCAGTTCTTC

V: TRBV5-4
D: -
size: once
J: TRBJ1-2
CDR3: CASSLVGVRGYTF
DNA: TGTGCCAGCAGCTTGGTTGGGGTACGGGGCTACACCTTC

V: TRBV7-8
D: -
size: few
J: TRBJ2-1
CDR3: CASSYLDLRDEQFF
DNA: TGTGCCAGCAGCTACCTGGACCTGAGGGATGAGCAGTTCTTC

V: TRBV11-1
D: TRBD2
size: -
J: TRBJ2-1
CDR3: CASSFLAGGVNEQFF
DNA: TGTGCCAGCAGCTTTTTAGCGGGGGGGGTTAATGAGCAGTTCTTC

V: TRBV29-1
D: -
size: -
J: TRBJ1-1
CDR3: CSVGSGRQGAFF
DNA: TGCAGCGTTGGAAGTGGTAGGCAGGGAGCTTTCTTT